This T cell receptor beta chain appears in the sequencing data of a study of cytomegalovirus exposure and HLA in healthy donors. Study findings and constraints: Researchers reportedly found TCR beta sequences accurately predicted most subjects' HLA-A and HLA-B alleles. Earlier analysis yielded a pattern in which most TCR beta V segments were productive about 87% or about 30% of the time. Investigators reported 150 to 200 TCR beta chains as tied to cytomegalovirus. V- and J-gene trimming of TCR beta was linked (in a later analysis) to a missense DCLRE1C variant.

The PCR made use of 60 Vbeta and 13 Jbeta primers. The assay was immunoSEQ multiplex PCR, and TCRdb's table has in-frame clones only and misses some. The sample includes 100,000 to 150,000 clones, roughly 80% seen only once; the top ten take around 4%. This CDR3 is built from 14 residues. V shed 9 bases and J shed 6 bases, with 15 bases lying between them. From germline, CDR1 is LNHNV and CDR2 YYDKDF (reference sequence). As to this clone: Its antigen is not identified.

The receptor's source is a young man in good health and CMV-seropositive. The source material was PBMCs. The chain employs TRBV15 and TRBJ1-6; perhaps TRBD1 as D (6 bases). As DNA, the CDR3 is TGTGCCACAAAAAGACAGGCCTTTAATTCACCCCTCCACTTT. It encodes CATKRQAFNSPLHF.